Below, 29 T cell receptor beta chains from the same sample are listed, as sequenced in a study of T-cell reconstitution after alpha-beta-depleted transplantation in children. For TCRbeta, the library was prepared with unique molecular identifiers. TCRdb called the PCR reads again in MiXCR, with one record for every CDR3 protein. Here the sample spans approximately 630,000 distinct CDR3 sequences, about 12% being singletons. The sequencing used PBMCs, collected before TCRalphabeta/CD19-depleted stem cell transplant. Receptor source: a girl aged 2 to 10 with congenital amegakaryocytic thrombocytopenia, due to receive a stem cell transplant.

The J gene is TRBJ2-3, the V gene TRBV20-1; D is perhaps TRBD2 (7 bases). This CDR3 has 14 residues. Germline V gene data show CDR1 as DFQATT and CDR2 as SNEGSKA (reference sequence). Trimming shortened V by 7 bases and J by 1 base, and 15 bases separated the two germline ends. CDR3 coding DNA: TGCAGTGTCACGGGGGGCCAGGGCACAGATACGCAGTATTTT. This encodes CSVTGGQGTDTQYF.

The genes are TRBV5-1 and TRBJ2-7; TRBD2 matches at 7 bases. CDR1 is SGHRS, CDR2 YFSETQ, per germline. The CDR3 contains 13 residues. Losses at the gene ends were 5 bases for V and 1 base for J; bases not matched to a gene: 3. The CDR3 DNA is TGCGCCAGCAGGGGCGGGGGTTCCTACGAGCAGTACTTC. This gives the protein CASRGGGSYEQYF.

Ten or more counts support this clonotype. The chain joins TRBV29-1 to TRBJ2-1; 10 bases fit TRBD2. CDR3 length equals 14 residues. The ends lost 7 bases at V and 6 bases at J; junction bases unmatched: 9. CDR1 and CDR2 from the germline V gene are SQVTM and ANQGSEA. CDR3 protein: CSAAGTSVSNEQFF. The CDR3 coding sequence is TGCAGCGCCGCCGGGACTAGCGTCTCCAATGAGCAGTTCTTC.

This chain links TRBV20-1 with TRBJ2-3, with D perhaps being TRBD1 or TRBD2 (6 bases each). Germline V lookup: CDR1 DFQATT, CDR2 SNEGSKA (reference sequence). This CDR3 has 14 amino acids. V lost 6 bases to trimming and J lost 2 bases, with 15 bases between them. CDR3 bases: TGCAGTGCAACACACGGGGGCTACACAGATACGCAGTATTTT. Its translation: CSATHGGYTDTQYF.

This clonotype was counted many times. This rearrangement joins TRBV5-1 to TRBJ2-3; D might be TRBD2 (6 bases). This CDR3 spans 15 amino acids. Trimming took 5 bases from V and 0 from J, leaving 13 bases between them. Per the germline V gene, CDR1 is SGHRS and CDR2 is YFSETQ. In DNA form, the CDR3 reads TGCGCCAGCAGGCCGGGAGACTATAGCACAGATACGCAGTATTTT. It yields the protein CASRPGDYSTDTQYF.

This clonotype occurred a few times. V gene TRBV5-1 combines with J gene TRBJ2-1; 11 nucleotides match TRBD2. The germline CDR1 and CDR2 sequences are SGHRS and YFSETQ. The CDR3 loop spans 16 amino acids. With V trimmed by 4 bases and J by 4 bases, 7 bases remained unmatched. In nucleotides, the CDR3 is TGCGCCAGCAGCCACATAGCGGGAGGGACTTACAATGAGCAGTTCTTC. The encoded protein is CASSHIAGGTYNEQFF. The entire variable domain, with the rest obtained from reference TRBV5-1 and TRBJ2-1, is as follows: KAGVTQTPRYLIKTRGQQVTLSCSPISGHRSVSWYQQTPGQGLQFLFEYFSETQRNKGNFPGRFSGRQFSNSRSEMNVSTLELGDSALYLCASSHIAGGTYNEQFFGPGTRLTVL.

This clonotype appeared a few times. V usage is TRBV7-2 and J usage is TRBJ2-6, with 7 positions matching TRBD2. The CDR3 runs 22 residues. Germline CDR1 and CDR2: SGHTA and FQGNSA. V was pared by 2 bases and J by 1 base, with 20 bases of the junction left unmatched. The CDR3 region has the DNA TGTGCCAGCAGCTTATACCCCTTGTTTGACTGGACGGGGGGATCTGGGGCCAACGTCCTGACTTTC. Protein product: CASSLYPLFDWTGGSGANVLTF.

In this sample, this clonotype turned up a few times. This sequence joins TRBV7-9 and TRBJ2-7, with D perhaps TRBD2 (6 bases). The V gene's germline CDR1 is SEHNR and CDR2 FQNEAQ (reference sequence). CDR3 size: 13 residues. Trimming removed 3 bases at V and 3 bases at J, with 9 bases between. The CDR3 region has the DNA TGTGCCAGCAGCTTTCGGGAGCACTACGAGCAGTACTTC. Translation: CASSFREHYEQYF.

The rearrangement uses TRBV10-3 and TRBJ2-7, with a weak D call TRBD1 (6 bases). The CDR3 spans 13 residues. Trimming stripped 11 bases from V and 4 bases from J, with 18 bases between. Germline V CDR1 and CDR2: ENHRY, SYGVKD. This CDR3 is CASLWGLGYEQYF. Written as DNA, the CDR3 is TGTGCCTCCCTCTGGGGGCTTGGTTACGAGCAGTACTTC.

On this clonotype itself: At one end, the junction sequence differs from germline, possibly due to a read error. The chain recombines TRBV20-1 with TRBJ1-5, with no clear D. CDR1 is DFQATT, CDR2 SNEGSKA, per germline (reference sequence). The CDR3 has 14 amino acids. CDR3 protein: CSPRLGYGNQPQNF. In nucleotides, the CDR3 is TGCAGTCCCAGGCTGGGTTACGGTAATCAGCCCCAGAATTTT.

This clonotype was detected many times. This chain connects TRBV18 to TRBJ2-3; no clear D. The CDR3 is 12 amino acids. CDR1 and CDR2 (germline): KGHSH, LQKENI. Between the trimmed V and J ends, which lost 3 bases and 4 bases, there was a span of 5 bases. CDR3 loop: CASSPYSDTQYF. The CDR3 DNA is TGTGCCAGCTCACCGTATTCAGATACGCAGTATTTT.

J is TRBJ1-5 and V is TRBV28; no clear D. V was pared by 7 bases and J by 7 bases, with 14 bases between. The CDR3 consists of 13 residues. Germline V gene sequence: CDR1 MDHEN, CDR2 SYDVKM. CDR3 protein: CASIGVIRQPQHF. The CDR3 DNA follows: TGTGCCAGCATAGGAGTGATCAGACAGCCCCAGCATTTT.

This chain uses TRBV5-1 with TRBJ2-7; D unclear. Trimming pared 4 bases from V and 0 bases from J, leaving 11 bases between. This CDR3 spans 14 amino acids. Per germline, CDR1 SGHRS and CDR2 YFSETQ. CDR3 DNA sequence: TGCGCCAGCAGCCTCCTAGTCAGCTCCTACGAGCAGTACTTC. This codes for CASSLLVSSYEQYF.

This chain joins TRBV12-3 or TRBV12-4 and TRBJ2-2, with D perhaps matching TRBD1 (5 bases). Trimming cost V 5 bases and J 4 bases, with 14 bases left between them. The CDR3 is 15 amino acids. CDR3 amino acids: CASSEAGHSTGELFF. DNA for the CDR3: TGTGCCAGCAGTGAAGCCGGACACTCCACCGGGGAGCTGTTTTTT.

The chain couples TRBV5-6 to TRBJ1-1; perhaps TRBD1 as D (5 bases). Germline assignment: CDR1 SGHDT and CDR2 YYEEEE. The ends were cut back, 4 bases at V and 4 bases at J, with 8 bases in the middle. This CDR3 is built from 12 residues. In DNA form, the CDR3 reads TGTGCCAGCAGCGCTCAGGGCACTGAAGCTTTCTTT. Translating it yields CASSAQGTEAFF.

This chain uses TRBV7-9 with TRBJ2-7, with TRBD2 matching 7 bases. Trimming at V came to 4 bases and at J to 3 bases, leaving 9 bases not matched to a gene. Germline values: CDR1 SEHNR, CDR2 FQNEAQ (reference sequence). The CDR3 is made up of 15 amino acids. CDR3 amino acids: CASSSLGEGDYEQYF. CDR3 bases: TGTGCCAGCAGCTCGCTGGGGGAGGGAGACTACGAGCAGTACTTC.

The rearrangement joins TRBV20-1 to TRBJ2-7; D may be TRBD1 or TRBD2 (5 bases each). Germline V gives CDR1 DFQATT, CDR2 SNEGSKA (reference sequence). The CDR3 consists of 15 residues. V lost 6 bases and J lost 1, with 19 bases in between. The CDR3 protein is CSAARTPGRSYEQYF. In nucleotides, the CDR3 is TGCAGTGCCGCCCGGACGCCGGGACGGTCCTACGAGCAGTACTTC.

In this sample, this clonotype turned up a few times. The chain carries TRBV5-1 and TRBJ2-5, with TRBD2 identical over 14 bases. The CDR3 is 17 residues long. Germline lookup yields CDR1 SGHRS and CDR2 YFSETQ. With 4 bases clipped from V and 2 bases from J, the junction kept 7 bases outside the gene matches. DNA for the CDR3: TGCGCCAGCAGCCCGACTAGCGGGAGGGAGATACAAGAGACCCAGTACTTC. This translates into CASSPTSGREIQETQYF.

CDR3 loop: CASSLPPRPGELFF. CDR3 DNA sequence: TGTGCCAGCAGCCTCCCCCCCCGTCCCGGGGAGCTGTTTTTT. V and J are TRBV7-9 and TRBJ2-2, with D hard to call. The CDR3 spans 14 residues. CDR1 is SEHNR, CDR2 FQNEAQ, per germline (reference sequence). Trimming removed 5 bases at V and 6 bases at J, with 13 bases between.

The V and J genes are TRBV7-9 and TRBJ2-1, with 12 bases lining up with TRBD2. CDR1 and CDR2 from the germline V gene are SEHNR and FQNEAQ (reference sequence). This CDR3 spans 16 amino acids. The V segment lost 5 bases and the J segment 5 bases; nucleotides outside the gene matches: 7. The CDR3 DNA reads TGTGCCAGCAGCGCCAGACTAGCGGGAGACCACAATGAGCAGTTCTTC. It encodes CASSARLAGDHNEQFF.

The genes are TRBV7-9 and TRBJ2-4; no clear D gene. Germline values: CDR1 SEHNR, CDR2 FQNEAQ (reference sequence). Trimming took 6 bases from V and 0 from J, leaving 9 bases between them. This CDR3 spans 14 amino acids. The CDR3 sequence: CASSPSLAKNIQYF. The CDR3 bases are TGTGCCAGCAGTCCCAGTCTAGCCAAAAACATTCAGTACTTC.

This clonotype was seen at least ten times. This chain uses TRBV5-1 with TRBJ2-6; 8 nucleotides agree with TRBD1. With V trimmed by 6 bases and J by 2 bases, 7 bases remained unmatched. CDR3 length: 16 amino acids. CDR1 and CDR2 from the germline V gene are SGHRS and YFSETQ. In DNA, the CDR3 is TGCGCCAGCACGAACAGGGGGTCCCCTGGGGCCAACGTCCTGACTTTC. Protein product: CASTNRGSPGANVLTF.

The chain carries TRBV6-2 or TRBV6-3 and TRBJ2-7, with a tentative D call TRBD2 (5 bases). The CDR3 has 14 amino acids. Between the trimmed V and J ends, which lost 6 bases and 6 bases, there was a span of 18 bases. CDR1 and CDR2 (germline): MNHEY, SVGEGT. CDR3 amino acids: CASRLVYSGAEQYF. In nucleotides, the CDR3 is TGTGCCAGCAGACTCGTCTACAGCGGTGCCGAGCAGTACTTC.

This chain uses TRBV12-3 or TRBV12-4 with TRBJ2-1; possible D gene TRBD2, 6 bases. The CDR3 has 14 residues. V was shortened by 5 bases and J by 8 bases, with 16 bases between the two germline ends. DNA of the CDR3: TGTGCCAGCAGTCCCTTGACTAGTTGGGATGAGCAGTTCTTC. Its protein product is CASSPLTSWDEQFF.

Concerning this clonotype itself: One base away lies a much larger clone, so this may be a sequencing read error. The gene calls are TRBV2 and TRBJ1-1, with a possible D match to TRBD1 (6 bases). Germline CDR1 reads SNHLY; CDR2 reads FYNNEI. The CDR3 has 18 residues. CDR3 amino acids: CASSAADNLGAMNTKAFF. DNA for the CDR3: TGTGCCAGCAGTGCCGCAGACAACCTGGGGGCCATGAACACTAAAGCTTTCTTT.

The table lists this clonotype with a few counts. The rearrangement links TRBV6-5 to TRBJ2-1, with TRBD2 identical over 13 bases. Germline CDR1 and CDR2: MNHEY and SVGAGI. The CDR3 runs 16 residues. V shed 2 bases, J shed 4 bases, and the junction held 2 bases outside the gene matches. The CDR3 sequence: CASSYRTSGRYNEQFF. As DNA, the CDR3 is TGTGCCAGCAGTTACAGGACTAGCGGGAGATACAATGAGCAGTTCTTC.

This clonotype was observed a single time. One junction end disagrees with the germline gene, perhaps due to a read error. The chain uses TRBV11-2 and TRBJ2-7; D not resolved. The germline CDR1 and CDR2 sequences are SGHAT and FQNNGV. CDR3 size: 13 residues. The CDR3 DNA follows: TGTGCCGGCAGCTTAGTGAACCAAAACGAGCAGTACTTC. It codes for CAGSLVNQNEQYF.

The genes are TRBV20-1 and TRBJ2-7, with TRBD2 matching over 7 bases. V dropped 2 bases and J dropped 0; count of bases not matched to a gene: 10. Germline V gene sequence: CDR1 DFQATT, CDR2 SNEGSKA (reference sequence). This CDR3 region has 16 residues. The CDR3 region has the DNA TGCAGTGCTAGACTAGCGGCCTCCAAAAGCTCCTACGAGCAGTACTTC. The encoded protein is CSARLAASKSSYEQYF.

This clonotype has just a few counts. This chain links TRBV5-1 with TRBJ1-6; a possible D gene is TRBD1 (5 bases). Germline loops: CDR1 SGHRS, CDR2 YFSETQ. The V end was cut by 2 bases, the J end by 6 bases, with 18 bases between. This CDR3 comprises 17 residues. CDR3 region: CASSLRTPETSNSPLHF. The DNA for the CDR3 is TGCGCCAGCAGCTTACGGACACCCGAAACAAGTAATTCACCCCTCCACTTT. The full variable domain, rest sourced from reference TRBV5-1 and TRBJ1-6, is KAGVTQTPRYLIKTRGQQVTLSCSPISGHRSVSWYQQTPGQGLQFLFEYFSETQRNKGNFPGRFSGRQFSNSRSEMNVSTLELGDSALYLCASSLRTPETSNSPLHFGNGTRLTVT.